Sequencing of this T cell receptor beta chain was carried out in a study of cytomegalovirus exposure and HLA in healthy donors. The primer mix had 60 Vbeta and 13 Jbeta primers. Sequencing was performed with immunoSEQ multiplex PCR; in TCRdb, only in-frame clones are kept and a portion is missing. Recorded for this sample: 90,000 to 130,000 clones. This CDR3 contains 13 residues. Trimming removed 1 base at V and 4 bases at J, with 8 bases between. Germline CDR1 and CDR2: SGHDT and YYEEEE. With regard to this clone: The identical CDR3 is also encoded by other nucleotide sequences in the sample.

The source material was PBMCs. The chain couples TRBV5-6 to TRBJ2-5; D perhaps matches TRBD1 (6 bases). The TCR sequence derives from a man younger than 40 in good health and CMV-seronegative. DNA of the CDR3: TGTGCCAGCAGCTTGTCAGGGGTAGAGACCCAGTACTTC. Translated: CASSLSGVETQYF. The full variable domain, in which reference TRBV5-6 and TRBJ2-5 provide the parts outside the CDR3, is DAGVTQSPTHLIKTRGQQVTLRCSPKSGHDTVSWYQQALGQGPQFIFQYYEEEERQRGNFPDRFSGHQFPNYSSELNVNALLLGDSALYLCASSLSGVETQYFGPGTRLLVL.